The present entry profiles one T cell receptor beta chain with its context. This entry belongs to a study of OX40 agonist ivuxolimab in advanced cancers. V gave up 3 bases and J gave up 2 bases; unmatched junction bases: 14. This CDR3 has 18 amino acids. Germline V lookup: CDR1 MDHEN, CDR2 SYDVKM. The assay was immunoSEQ multiplex PCR, and TCRdb's table has in-frame clones only and misses some. The sample consists of about 94,000 clones, approximately 94% of them appearing once. The specimen was CD4+ or CD8+ T cells sorted from blood, collected in a trial of the OX40 agonist ivuxolimab. The receptor was derived from an adult with an advanced solid tumor such as melanoma, head and neck, liver or kidney cancer. The chain recombines TRBV28 with TRBJ2-5, with TRBD2 identical over 8 bases. The CDR3 reads CASSFQLAEPVGQETQYF. CDR3 nucleotides: TGTGCCAGCAGTTTCCAACTAGCGGAACCAGTAGGGCAAGAGACCCAGTACTTC.